This T cell receptor (beta chain) was sequenced during a study of T cells in lung cancer brain metastases. J was trimmed by 5 bases and V by 2 bases; bases with no gene match: 0. Germline CDR1 reads SQVTM; CDR2 reads ANQGSEA. The CDR3 consists of 12 residues. This clone was seen only a few times. Guided by marked H&E slides, tumor areas were macrodissected from several unstained, deparaffinized approximately 10 um sections. Using immunoSEQ multiplex PCR, the repertoire was profiled, and TCRdb retains in-frame clones only, with some absent. The sample records 3,500 or so clones, approximately 90% being singletons.

Sequencing was done on a sample of tumor tissue from the primary lung tumor. This TCR came from a man between 60 and 70 years old with non-small cell lung cancer. The chain recombines TRBV29-1 with TRBJ2-4; the match to TRBD2 covers 7 bases. CDR3 sequence reads: CSVELAENIQYF. As DNA, the CDR3 is TGCAGCGTTGAACTAGCGGAAAACATTCAGTACTTC. Supplemented by reference TRBV29-1 and TRBJ2-4, the full variable domain reads SAVISQKPSRDICQRGTSLTIQCQVDSQVTMMFWYRQQPGQSLTLIATANQGSEATYESGFVIDKFPISRPNLTFSTLTVSNMSPEDSSIYLCSVELAENIQYFGAGTRLSVL.